This TCR beta chain was found in a study of Graves' ophthalmopathy and Graves' hyperthyroidism listed by TCRdb under 2018. At the level of the whole study: Peripheral blood was collected at initial diagnosis, prior to any treatment. TCR beta repertoire signatures were used to distinguish Graves' ophthalmopathy from Graves' hyperthyroidism and to predict progression to ophthalmopathy. In total, 135 blood samples were TCR-sequenced: around 42 ophthalmopathy, roughly 80 hyperthyroidism and about 17 hyperthyroidism-to-ophthalmopathy patients. A discovery set of 95 to 100 patients (approximately 45 ophthalmopathy, 57 stable hyperthyroidism) was enrolled to explore V-J signatures distinguishing ophthalmopathy from hyperthyroidism. For independent validation, a separate cohort was made up of approximately 19 hyperthyroidism patients plus 17 patients who later progressed from hyperthyroidism to ophthalmopathy. In roughly 6 hyperthyroidism patients, T-cell repertoires of thyroid tissue and blood were compared. Once sampling was done, hyperthyroidism patients were given methimazole at a starting dose of 30 mg daily, while ophthalmopathy patients were given high-dose intravenous methylprednisolone. Paper-wide results and their limitations: In cross-validation, the 13-signature model distinguished ophthalmopathy from stable hyperthyroidism with roughly 90% sensitivity and about 84% specificity, and in the test set the corresponding values were approximately 79% and 70%. Most expanded thyroid clonotypes with a frequency above 0.001 also appeared in blood, which suggests that blood repertoires may reflect the immune response in the thyroid. In validation, the model predicted ophthalmopathy progression with less than 71% sensitivity and approximately 75% specificity; fewer than 15 predicted patients were CT-confirmed with GO in a median of around 6 months. No statistical method was used to predetermine the sample size, and group allocation was not hidden from the investigators.

Clipping removes 5 bases from V and 6 bases from J, with 5 as the unmatched junction base count. Reading the germline V gene gives CDR1 LGHNT and CDR2 FRNRAP. The CDR3 numbers 14 residues from cysteine through phenylalanine. CDR3 DNA only is kept here, 42 bases in frame from base 1. A word on this clonotype: There is no known antigen for this receptor. No per-base quality is available; no much larger clone lies one base away.

Ophthalmopathy patients had moderately to severely active disease, Clinical Activity Score of at least 3, NOSPECS grade of at least 4, and disease duration under 3 months. Anyone with other autoimmune diseases, uncontrolled infections, pregnancy or lactation was excluded from the study. Clinical symptoms, serum thyroxine, TRAb, thyroid ultrasound and orbital computed tomography were used for diagnosis. Using Ficoll-Paque density gradient centrifugation, PBMCs were isolated from 9.5 to 10 ml of fresh peripheral blood. Trizol reagent was used to extract the total RNA, and its quality was then checked on an Agilent 2100 Bioanalyzer. For repertoire sequencing, the TCR beta CDR3 regions were amplified from RNA transcripts. HTBI primers and the Qiagen OneStep RT-PCR kit were used in a first-round RT-PCR, which was followed by a second-round multiplex PCR, size selection and purification. Libraries were sequenced on an Illumina HiSeq2000 using paired-end 100 bp reads. Processing in the source paper ran as follows. Reads were processed with SOAPnuke, discarding reads with adapters, uncalled bases, mean Phred below 15, or no exact constant-primer or identifier match. COPE v1.2.5 was used to merge the high-quality paired reads. Each unique nucleotide sequence was defined as a clonotype, and clonotypes were aligned to IMGT TRB V, D and J references with MiTCR v1.1. Analysis was restricted to V-J combinations with a frequency above 0.0001, which covered roughly 99% of repertoires. For each V-J combination, a TCR clonal expansion and chaos score was defined as F50 clonal expansion divided by the chaos observed in the TCRdist matrix. Welch's t-statistics and random forest were used to reduce features to 13 V-J combinations, which were fed into a naive Bayes classifier. Thyroid-blood repertoire similarity was quantified with the Morisita-Horn index. The public reads were reprocessed in TCRdb via fastp at Q25 and MiXCR, keeping in-frame beta chains. Identical CDR3 protein sequences are pooled into one entry, listed with their most common genes and DNA. The V and J calls and clone size come from TCRdb's table, not from the authors' own analysis. The sample contains approximately 640,000 distinct CDR3 sequences, over 40% of them found a single time. Under 3.5% of the sample is held by the ten biggest clonotypes.

The source is an adult man with Graves' ophthalmopathy. Sample: peripheral blood. The sequence links TRBV12-5 to TRBJ1-5, with 9 bases aligning to TRBD1. CDR3 reads: CASGPGGQGQPQHF. The bases are TGTGCTAGTGGTCCGGGGGGACAGGGTCAGCCCCAGCATTTT.